The text below deals with one TCR beta chain. The data stem from a study of regulatory T cells in long-lasting Graves disease. Study-wide background: Antithyroid drugs had been taken by newly diagnosed Graves' patients for under 3 months.

The time point here: newly diagnosed GD, antithyroid drugs for less than 3 months. Scientists built the TCR library using RNA that was extracted from PBMCs. This CDR3 has 15 residues. V was shortened by 6 bases and J by 2 bases, with 17 bases between the two germline ends. Germline V gene sequence: CDR1 SGHAT, CDR2 FQNNGV. Researchers made TCR beta libraries by using iRepertoire HTBI primers and running Arm-PCR on CDR3 regions. TCRdb passed the multiplex PCR reads through MiXCR, listing each CDR3 protein once. The data hold over 500,000 distinct CDR3 sequences, with approximately 15% observed a single time. Another study also made use of these data, one on T cells in Graves' hyperthyroidism and ophthalmopathy.

The chain uses TRBV11-2 and TRBJ2-7, with D perhaps given as TRBD1 or TRBD2 (6 bases each). This material consisted of peripheral blood mononuclear cells (PBMCs), taken at new diagnosis, from a patient treated with antithyroid drugs. The TCR originated in a young woman with Graves disease. CDR3 coding DNA: TGTGCCAGCAGTTCCGAGGGGGGAAGTCCCTACGAGCAGTACTTC. Amino acid sequence: CASSSEGGSPYEQYF.